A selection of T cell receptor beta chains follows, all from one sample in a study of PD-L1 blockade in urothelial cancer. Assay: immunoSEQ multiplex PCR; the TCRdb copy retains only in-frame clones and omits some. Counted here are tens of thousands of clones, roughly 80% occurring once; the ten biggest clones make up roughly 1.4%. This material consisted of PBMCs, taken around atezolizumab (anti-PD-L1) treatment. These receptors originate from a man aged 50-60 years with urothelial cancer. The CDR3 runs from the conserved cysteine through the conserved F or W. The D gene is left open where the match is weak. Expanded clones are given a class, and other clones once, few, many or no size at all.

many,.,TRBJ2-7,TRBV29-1,CSVRSGRAYEQYF,TGCAGCGTTCGGTCTGGCAGGGCCTACGAGCAGTACTTC
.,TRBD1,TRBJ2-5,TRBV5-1,CASSLGTGPTTQYF,TGCGCCAGCAGCCTAGGGACAGGGCCCACCACCCAGTACTTC
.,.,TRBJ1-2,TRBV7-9,CASRQTSDDYGYTF,TGTGCCAGCAGACAGACATCCGACGACTATGGCTACACCTTC
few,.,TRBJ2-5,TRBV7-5,CARSFEGAYQETQYF,TGTGCCAGAAGCTTTGAGGGGGCGTACCAAGAGACCCAGTACTTC
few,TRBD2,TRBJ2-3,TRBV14,CASSQAFLAGFTDTQYF,TGTGCCAGCAGCCAAGCCTTTTTAGCGGGTTTCACAGATACGCAGTATTTT
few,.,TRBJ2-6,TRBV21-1,CASSSRQGTANVLTF,TGTGCCAGCAGCAGTAGACAGGGAACGGCCAACGTCCTGACTTTC
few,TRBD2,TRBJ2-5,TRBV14,CASSQEGAGGPRETQYF,TGTGCCAGCAGCCAAGAAGGAGCGGGGGGGCCGCGGGAGACCCAGTACTTC
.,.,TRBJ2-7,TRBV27,CASSLGSGADSSYEQYF,TGTGCCAGCAGTTTAGGGTCAGGGGCTGATAGCTCCTACGAGCAGTACTTC
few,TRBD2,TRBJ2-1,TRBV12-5,CASGPSGAGGSYNEQFF,TGTGCTAGTGGTCCCTCGGGAGCGGGGGGATCCTACAATGAGCAGTTCTTC
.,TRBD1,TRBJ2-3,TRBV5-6,CASQEKDGTGATDTQYF,TGTGCCAGTCAAGAAAAGGACGGGACAGGGGCAACAGATACGCAGTATTTT
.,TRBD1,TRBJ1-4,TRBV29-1,CSVYRGSLFF,TGCAGCGTTTACAGGGGTAGCCTGTTTTTT
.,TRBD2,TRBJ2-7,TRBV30,CAWATGGFSSYSYEQYF,TGTGCCTGGGCGACGGGAGGGTTTTCCTCTTACTCCTACGAGCAGTACTTC
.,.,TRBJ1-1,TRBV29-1,CSVFRVNTEAFF,TGCAGCGTTTTTCGCGTGAACACTGAAGCTTTCTTT
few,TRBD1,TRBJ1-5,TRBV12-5,CASGLVQGPGQSHQPQHF,TGTGCTAGTGGTTTGGTACAAGGACCGGGACAGTCCCACCAGCCCCAGCATTTT
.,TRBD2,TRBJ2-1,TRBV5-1,CASSSLSGSYNEQFF,TGCGCCAGCAGCTCCCTTAGCGGGAGCTACAATGAGCAGTTCTTC
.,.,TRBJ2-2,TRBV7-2,CASSWGGSAGTGELFF,TGTGCCAGCAGCTGGGGAGGTTCTGCTGGAACCGGGGAGCTGTTTTTT
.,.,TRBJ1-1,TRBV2,CASSGTAGSTEAFF,TGTGCCAGCAGTGGGACAGCCGGAAGCACTGAAGCTTTCTTT
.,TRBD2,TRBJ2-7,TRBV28,CASNTGLAEVAAYEQYF,TGTGCCAGCAATACGGGACTAGCGGAAGTAGCCGCGTACGAGCAGTACTTC
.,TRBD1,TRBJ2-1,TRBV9,CASSGGQASYNEQFF,TGTGCCAGCAGCGGGGGACAGGCCTCCTACAATGAGCAGTTCTTC
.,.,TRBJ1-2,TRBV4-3,CASSQDRGGQDVNYGYTF,TGCGCCAGCAGCCAAGATCGGGGAGGGCAGGACGTGAACTATGGCTACACCTTC
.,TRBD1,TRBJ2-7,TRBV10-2,CASSPGGSYEQYF,TGCGCCAGCAGTCCAGGGGGCTCCTACGAGCAGTACTTC
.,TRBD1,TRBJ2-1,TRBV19,CASSRTGGSYNEQFF,TGTGCCAGTAGCCGGACAGGGGGCTCCTACAATGAGCAGTTCTTC
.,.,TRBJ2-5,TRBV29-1,CSVDFAVAETQYF,TGCAGCGTTGATTTCGCGGTAGCCGAGACCCAGTACTTC
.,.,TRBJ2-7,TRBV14,CASSLFLQGSSYEQYF,TGTGCCAGCAGCCTCTTTCTGCAGGGGAGCTCCTACGAGCAGTACTTC
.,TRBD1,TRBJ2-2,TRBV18,CASSPLWTGTGTGELFF,TGTGCCAGCTCACCACTCTGGACAGGGACCGGCACCGGGGAGCTGTTTTTT
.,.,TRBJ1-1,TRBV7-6,CASSSQYTEAFF,TGTGCCAGCAGCTCCCAATACACTGAAGCTTTCTTT
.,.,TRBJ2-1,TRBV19,CATRRWDEQFF,TGTGCCACTCGGAGGTGGGATGAGCAGTTCTTC
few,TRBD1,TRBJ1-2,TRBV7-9,CASSTTGTYGYTF,TGTGCCAGCAGCACGACAGGGACCTATGGCTACACCTTC
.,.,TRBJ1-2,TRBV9,CASSSDLYGYTF,TGTGCCAGCAGCTCAGATTTGTATGGCTACACCTTC
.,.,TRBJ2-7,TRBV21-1,CASSKALYPRLFPHEQYF,TGTGCCAGCAGCAAAGCGCTTTATCCTAGGCTATTTCCCCACGAGCAGTACTTC
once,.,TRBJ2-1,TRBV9,CASSARSRESLNEQFF,TGTGCCAGCAGCGCCAGATCTAGGGAGTCACTGAATGAGCAGTTCTTC
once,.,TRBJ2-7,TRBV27,CASSPIPGVGEQYF,TGTGCCAGCAGTCCTATCCCGGGGGTTGGAGAGCAGTACTTC
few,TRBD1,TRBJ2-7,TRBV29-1,CSVEGGQGNEQYF,TGCAGCGTTGAAGGAGGACAGGGGAATGAGCAGTACTTC
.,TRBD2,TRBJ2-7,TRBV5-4,CASSRTSGLSYEQYF,TGTGCCAGCAGCCGGACTAGCGGGCTTTCCTACGAGCAGTACTTC
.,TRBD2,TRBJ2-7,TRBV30,CAWSPGLAGAIPYEQYF,TGTGCCTGGAGTCCGGGACTAGCGGGAGCAATCCCCTACGAGCAGTACTTC
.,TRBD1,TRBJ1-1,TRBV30,CAWSVQGAAEAFF,TGTGCCTGGAGTGTACAGGGGGCGGCTGAAGCTTTCTTT
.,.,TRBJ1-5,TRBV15,CATSRDRDSQPQHF,TGTGCCACCAGCAGAGATCGTGACTCCCAGCCCCAGCATTTT
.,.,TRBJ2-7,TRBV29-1,CSVEEGHNSYEQYF,TGCAGCGTTGAAGAGGGACACAACTCCTACGAGCAGTACTTC
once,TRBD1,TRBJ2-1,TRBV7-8,CASRLPGQGARYEQFF,TGTGCCAGCAGGCTGCCGGGACAGGGGGCTAGGTATGAGCAGTTCTTC
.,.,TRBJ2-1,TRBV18,CASSPLGGAGSYNEQFF,TGTGCCAGCTCACCACTAGGGGGAGCGGGGTCCTACAATGAGCAGTTCTTC
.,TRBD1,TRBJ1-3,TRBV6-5,CASSYSHRDRGNTIYF,TGTGCCAGCAGTTATTCTCACCGGGACAGGGGAAACACCATATATTTT
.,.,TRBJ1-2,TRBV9,CASSAISGANYGYTF,TGTGCCAGCAGCGCCATTTCAGGGGCTAACTATGGCTACACCTTC
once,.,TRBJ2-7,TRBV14,CASSQRQDSYEQYF,TGTGCCAGCAGCCAACGACAGGACTCCTACGAGCAGTACTTC
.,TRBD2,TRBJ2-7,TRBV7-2,CASRRTSGGSYEQYF,TGTGCCAGCAGACGGACTAGCGGGGGTTCCTACGAGCAGTACTTC
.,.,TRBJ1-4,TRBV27,CASSLGRGVREKLFF,TGTGCCAGCAGTTTGGGGCGGGGGGTAAGGGAAAAACTGTTTTTT
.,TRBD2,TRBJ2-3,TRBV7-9,CASSPWTSGNTDTQYF,TGTGCCAGCAGCCCTTGGACTAGCGGGAATACAGATACGCAGTATTTT
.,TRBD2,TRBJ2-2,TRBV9,CASSVAAGGGFSGELFF,TGTGCCAGCAGCGTAGCGGCCGGGGGGGGGTTCTCCGGGGAGCTGTTTTTT
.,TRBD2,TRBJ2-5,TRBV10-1,CASSGGLAGGPETQYF,TGCGCCAGCAGTGGGGGACTAGCGGGAGGGCCGGAGACCCAGTACTTC
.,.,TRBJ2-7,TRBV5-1,CASSLVRGLSSYEQYF,TGCGCCAGCAGCTTGGTAAGAGGACTCAGCTCCTACGAGCAGTACTTC
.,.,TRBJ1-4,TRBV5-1,CASSLEVESNEKLFF,TGCGCCAGCAGCTTGGAGGTGGAGTCTAATGAAAAACTGTTTTTT
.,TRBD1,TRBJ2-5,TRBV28,CASTALLGGGETQYF,TGTGCCAGCACTGCTTTGCTAGGGGGCGGAGAGACCCAGTACTTC
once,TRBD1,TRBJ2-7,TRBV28,CASRHGTGVIYF,TGTGCCAGCAGACACGGGACAGGCGTGATATACTTC
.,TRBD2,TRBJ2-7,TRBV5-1,CASSLDLAGASYEQYF,TGCGCCAGCAGCTTGGATCTAGCGGGGGCGTCCTACGAGCAGTACTTC
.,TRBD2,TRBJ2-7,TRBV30,CAWSSEGLAGFSYEQYF,TGTGCCTGGAGTTCTGAGGGACTAGCGGGATTCTCCTACGAGCAGTACTTC
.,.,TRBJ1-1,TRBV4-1,CASSQENWTEAFF,TGCGCCAGCAGCCAAGAAAACTGGACTGAAGCTTTCTTT
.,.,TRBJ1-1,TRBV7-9,CASSLSSLNTEAFF,TGTGCCAGCAGCTTAAGCTCTCTGAACACTGAAGCTTTCTTT
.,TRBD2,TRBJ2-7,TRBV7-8,CASITSVGSYEQYF,TGTGCCAGCATCACTAGCGTTGGTTCCTACGAGCAGTACTTC
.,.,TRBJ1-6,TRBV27,CASSPGVYSPLHF,TGTGCCAGCAGTCCCGGGGTGTATTCACCCCTCCACTTT
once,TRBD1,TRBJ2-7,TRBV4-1,CASSQTGGFFRDEQYF,TGCGCCAGCAGCCAGACAGGGGGCTTTTTTCGGGACGAGCAGTACTTC
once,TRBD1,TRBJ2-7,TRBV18,CASSRGQPPYEQYF,TGTGCCAGCTCACGGGGACAGCCGCCTTACGAGCAGTACTTC